The rows below give T cell receptor beta chains drawn from one sample of a study of PD-1 blockade in classical Hodgkin lymphoma. Sequencing was performed with immunoSEQ multiplex PCR; in TCRdb, only in-frame clones are kept and a portion is missing. Here the sample spans about 17,000 clones, more than 70% being singletons. Sequenced here: peripheral blood mononuclear cells (PBMCs), sampled at baseline. These receptors came from a human donor with classical Hodgkin lymphoma. The CDR3 runs from the conserved cysteine through the conserved F or W. D genes are given only for firm matches. Rows give clone size only sometimes, using once, few, many, or a class for an expanded clone.

TRBV7-2	TRBJ2-7	NA	TRBD1	CASSSTGTGPYEQYF	TGTGCCAGCAGTTCGACCGGGACAGGGCCCTACGAGCAGTACTTC
TRBV14	TRBJ2-5	NA	NA	CASSQDSRNEGMETQYF	TGTGCCAGCAGCCAAGATTCTCGCAACGAGGGAATGGAGACCCAGTACTTC
TRBV5-4	TRBJ2-7	NA	TRBD1	CASSPGQKYSYEQYF	TGTGCCAGCAGCCCGGGACAGAAGTACTCCTACGAGCAGTACTTC
TRBV30	TRBJ1-1	NA	NA	CAWREYMNTEAFF	TGTGCCTGGAGGGAGTACATGAACACTGAAGCTTTCTTT
TRBV10-1	TRBJ2-1	NA	TRBD2	CASSESGLAGINEQFF	TGCGCCAGCAGTGAAAGTGGACTAGCGGGGATTAATGAGCAGTTCTTC
TRBV27	TRBJ2-1	NA	NA	CASSLSTGNSYNEQFF	TGTGCCAGCAGTTTATCTACTGGAAACTCCTACAATGAGCAGTTCTTC
TRBV5-4	TRBJ1-4	once	NA	CASSPGGGREKLFF	TGTGCCAGCAGCCCAGGCGGGGGGCGGGAAAAACTGTTTTTT
TRBV18	TRBJ1-4	NA	TRBD1	CASSPGQGNEKLFF	TGTGCCAGCTCTCCAGGACAGGGAAATGAAAAACTGTTTTTT
TRBV6-1	TRBJ1-1	NA	NA	CASSEALGEAFF	TGTGCCAGCAGTGAAGCCTTGGGTGAAGCTTTCTTT
TRBV9	TRBJ1-1	NA	TRBD1	CASSVVTGRAEAFF	TGTGCCAGCAGCGTAGTGACAGGGCGAGCTGAAGCTTTCTTT
TRBV6-5	TRBJ2-2	NA	TRBD1	CASSYGQGGSGELFF	TGTGCCAGCAGTTACGGACAGGGGGGGTCCGGGGAGCTGTTTTTT
TRBV5-4	TRBJ2-7	few	NA	CASSLCGTANYSSYEQYF	TGTGCCAGCAGCTTGTGCGGGACCGCCAATTACTCCTCCTACGAGCAGTACTTC
TRBV19	TRBJ2-3	NA	TRBD2	CASSIPSGRADTQYF	TGTGCCAGTAGTATACCTAGCGGACGGGCAGATACGCAGTATTTT
TRBV27	TRBJ2-2	NA	TRBD1	CASSPRQGWSNGELFF	TGTGCCAGCAGTCCGCGACAGGGTTGGAGTAACGGGGAGCTGTTTTTT
TRBV6-9	TRBJ2-2	NA	NA	CASSTTNTGELFF	TGTGCCAGCAGTACAACGAACACCGGGGAGCTGTTTTTT
TRBV4-2	TRBJ1-2	NA	NA	CASSLDGVNYGYTF	TGTGCCAGCAGCCTAGATGGGGTTAACTATGGCTACACCTTC
TRBV5-1	TRBJ1-3	NA	NA	CASSLEGGNTIYF	TGCGCCAGCAGCTTGGAAGGTGGAAACACCATATATTTT
TRBV6-6	TRBJ2-1	NA	NA	CASSYGPPPNEQFF	TGTGCCAGCAGTTACGGCCCCCCTCCAAATGAGCAGTTCTTC
TRBV6-6	TRBJ2-7	NA	TRBD2	CASCPGRAHSSYEQYF	TGTGCCAGCTGCCCCGGGAGGGCACATAGCTCCTACGAGCAGTACTTC
TRBV25-1	TRBJ1-5	NA	NA	CASSEGQGPQPQHF	TGTGCCAGCAGTGAGGGGCAGGGACCTCAGCCCCAGCATTTT
TRBV28	TRBJ1-2	NA	NA	CASSPTPSGILGYTF	TGTGCCAGCAGCCCTACCCCTTCAGGGATTCTTGGCTACACCTTC
TRBV19	TRBJ1-2	NA	TRBD1	CASSGDRVMSYGYTF	TGTGCCAGTAGCGGGGACAGGGTGATGAGCTATGGCTACACCTTC
TRBV2	TRBJ2-1	few	NA	CASSGQSSYNEQFF	TGTGCCAGCAGTGGCCAAAGCTCCTACAATGAGCAGTTCTTC
TRBV30	TRBJ1-3	NA	NA	CAWMPDRARGNTIYF	TGTGCCTGGATGCCGGACAGAGCGCGGGGAAACACCATATATTTT
TRBV2	TRBJ2-1	few	TRBD2	CASSDLRVAGDRDEQFF	TGTGCCAGCAGTGATCTCCGAGTAGCGGGAGATAGGGATGAGCAGTTCTTC